These 9 T cell receptor beta chains were all obtained from the same sample, sequenced in a study of beta chain features in type 1 diabetes. General study points: A moderate, significant TCRB CDR3 shortening appeared in type 1 diabetes across four CD4+ subsets.

The entirety of the isolated RNA underwent reverse transcription, so expressed TCRB transcripts were sequenced. The method was immunoSEQ multiplex PCR; TCRdb's version includes in-frame clones alone and lacks a portion of them. The table lists 500,000 to 650,000 clones, 9.5% to 15% of them singletons. The antigens for these receptors are not known. Specimen: naive CD4+ T cells from blood. These receptors came from a man in his thirties or forties with type 1 diabetes.

The rearrangement uses TRBV5-4 and TRBJ2-7, with D possibly TRBD1 on 5 matching bases. The CDR3 runs 15 residues. V was clipped by 0 bases and J by 5 bases, with 15 bases between them. Germline CDR1 is SGHNT and CDR2 is YYREEE (reference sequence). CDR3 bases: TGTGCCAGCAGCTTGGGACAGCCTGGAACGAACGAGCAGTACTTC. Amino acids: CASSLGQPGTNEQYF.

The genes are TRBV9 and TRBJ2-1, with 9 bases that match TRBD2. Trimming cost V 2 bases and J 3 bases; bases outside gene matches: 3. The CDR3 sequence is 15 residues long. The germline V gene encodes CDR1 SGDLS and CDR2 YYNGEE. CDR3: CASSVGTSFYNEQFF. The CDR3 DNA sequence: TGTGCCAGCAGCGTTGGGACTAGCTTCTACAATGAGCAGTTCTTC.

This clone has a handful of counts. This CDR3 reads CSVRQPQETQYF. The CDR3 DNA reads TGCAGCGTTAGACAGCCTCAAGAGACCCAGTACTTC. This chain uses TRBV29-1 with TRBJ2-5; D perhaps matches TRBD1 (5 bases). Trimming took off 5 bases at V and 2 bases at J, with 9 bases between the two ends. The CDR3 sequence is 12 residues long. CDR1 and CDR2 (germline): SQVTM, ANQGSEA.

This clone was observed a handful of times. This chain links TRBV6-5 with TRBJ2-1; maybe TRBD1 (5 bases). This CDR3 has 12 residues. V shed 5 bases and J shed 6 bases, with 8 bases lying between them. Germline V gives CDR1 MNHEY, CDR2 SVGAGI. The CDR3 DNA is TGTGCCAGCAGTCTCGACAGCAATGAGCAGTTCTTC. Amino acid sequence: CASSLDSNEQFF.

This clone has more than one count but fewer than ten. The chain has TRBV29-1 and TRBJ1-2; perhaps TRBD1 as D (5 bases). The germline CDR1 and CDR2 sequences are SQVTM and ANQGSEA. V was cut by 8 bases and J by 3 bases, with 13 bases left in between. The CDR3 runs to 12 residues. The CDR3 bases are TGCAGCACACAGGCTAGTGACTATGGCTACACCTTC. Its translation is CSTQASDYGYTF.

Only a few counts were recorded for this clone. This chain joins TRBV18 and TRBJ1-5; no reliable D call. V was shortened by 2 bases and J by 4 bases, with 15 bases between the two germline ends. Germline CDR1 reads KGHSH; CDR2 reads LQKENI. This CDR3 spans 16 amino acids. CDR3 residues: CASSPSGRTRNQPQHF. In DNA, the CDR3 is TGTGCCAGCTCACCATCGGGCCGGACTCGTAATCAGCCCCAGCATTTT.

V and J are TRBV28 and TRBJ2-5, with D possibly being TRBD2 (5 bases). Germline V lookup: CDR1 MDHEN, CDR2 SYDVKM. The germline V and J ends were trimmed by 6 bases and 1 base, with 12 bases remaining between them. The CDR3 has 14 residues. CDR3 amino acids: CASREGGLQETQYF. The CDR3 DNA follows: TGTGCCAGCAGAGAAGGAGGACTCCAAGAGACCCAGTACTTC.

The chain couples TRBV7-2 to TRBJ2-5; D tentatively fits TRBD1 or TRBD2 (5 bases each). The germline gives CDR1 SGHTA, CDR2 FQGNSA. Trimming pared 1 base from V and 4 bases from J, leaving 16 bases between. The CDR3 totals 16 residues. CDR3 residues: CASSLGIRDPGETQYF. The CDR3 DNA sequence: TGTGCCAGCAGCTTAGGGATTAGGGACCCGGGAGAGACCCAGTACTTC.

In this sample, this clone turned up a few times. This rearrangement joins TRBV27 to TRBJ1-6; 8 nucleotides line up with TRBD1. Per germline, CDR1 MNHEY and CDR2 SMNVEV (reference sequence). V trimming: 1 base; J trimming: 7 bases; junction bases outside the gene matches: 9. The CDR3 runs 17 residues. CDR3 region: CASSLWAGGEMNSPLHF. In DNA form, the CDR3 reads TGTGCCAGCAGTTTATGGGCAGGGGGCGAGATGAATTCACCCCTCCACTTT.